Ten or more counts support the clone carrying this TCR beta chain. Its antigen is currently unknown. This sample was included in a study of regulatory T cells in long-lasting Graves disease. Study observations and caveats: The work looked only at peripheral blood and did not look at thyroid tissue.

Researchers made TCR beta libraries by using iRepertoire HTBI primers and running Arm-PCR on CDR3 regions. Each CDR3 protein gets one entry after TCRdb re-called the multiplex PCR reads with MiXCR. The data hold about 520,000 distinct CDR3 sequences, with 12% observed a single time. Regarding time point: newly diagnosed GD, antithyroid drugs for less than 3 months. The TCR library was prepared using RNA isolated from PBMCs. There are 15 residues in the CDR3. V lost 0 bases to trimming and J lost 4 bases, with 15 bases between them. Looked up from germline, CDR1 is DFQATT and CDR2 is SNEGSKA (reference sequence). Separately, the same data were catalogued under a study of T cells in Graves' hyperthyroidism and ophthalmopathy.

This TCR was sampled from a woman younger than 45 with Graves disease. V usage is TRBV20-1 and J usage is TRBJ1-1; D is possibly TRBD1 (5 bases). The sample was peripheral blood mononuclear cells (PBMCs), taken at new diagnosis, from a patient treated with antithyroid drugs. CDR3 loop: CSARDRGTRGTEAFF. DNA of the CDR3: TGCAGTGCTAGAGACCGCGGGACTAGGGGCACTGAAGCTTTCTTT.